This T cell receptor beta chain was identified in a study of T cell clonotyping in hematopoietic cell transplantation. The study, taken as a whole, reports: Higher Inverse Simpson Index values in graft donor and pretransplant recipient predicted broader posttransplant TCR diversity.

Note on this clone: What it binds is unknown.

There are 14 residues in the CDR3. Trimming removed 7 bases at V and 3 bases at J, with 16 bases between. Germline V CDR1 and CDR2: MDHEN, SYDVKM. Produced via immunoSEQ multiplex PCR; TCRdb's table is partial and in-frame only. The sample has approximately 17,000 clones, around 71% seen once. This sequence originates from an older woman in good health. Some clones in this sample may be carry-over from other donors' samples. J is TRBJ2-7 and V is TRBV28; D is perhaps TRBD2 (6 bases). The sequencing sample was made of peripheral blood mononuclear cells. The CDR3 spells CASTRGTVDYEQYF. Written as DNA, the CDR3 is TGTGCCAGCACCCGGGGGACTGTGGACTACGAGCAGTACTTC.